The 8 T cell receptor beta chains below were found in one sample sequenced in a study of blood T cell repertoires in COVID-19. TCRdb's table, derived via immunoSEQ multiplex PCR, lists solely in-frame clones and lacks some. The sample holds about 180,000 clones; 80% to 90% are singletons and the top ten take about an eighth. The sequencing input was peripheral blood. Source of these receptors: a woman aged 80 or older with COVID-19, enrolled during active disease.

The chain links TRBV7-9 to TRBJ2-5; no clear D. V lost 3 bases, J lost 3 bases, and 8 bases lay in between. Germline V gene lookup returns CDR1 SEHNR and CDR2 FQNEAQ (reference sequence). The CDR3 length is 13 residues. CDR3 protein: CASSFFAEETQYF. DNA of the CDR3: TGTGCCAGCAGCTTTTTCGCAGAAGAGACCCAGTACTTC.

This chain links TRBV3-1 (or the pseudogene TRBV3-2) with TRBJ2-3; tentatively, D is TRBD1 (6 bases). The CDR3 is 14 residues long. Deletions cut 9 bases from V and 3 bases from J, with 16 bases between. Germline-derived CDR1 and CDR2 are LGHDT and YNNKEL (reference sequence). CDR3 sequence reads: CASMRGSETDTQYF. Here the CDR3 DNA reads TGTGCCAGTATGAGGGGGTCTGAAACAGATACGCAGTATTTT.

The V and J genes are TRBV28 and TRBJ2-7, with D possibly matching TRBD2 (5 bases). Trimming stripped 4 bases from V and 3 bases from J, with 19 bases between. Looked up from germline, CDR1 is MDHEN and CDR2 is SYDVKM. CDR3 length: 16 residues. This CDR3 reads CASSSPLLAAGYEQYF. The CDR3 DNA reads TGTGCCAGCAGTTCCCCCCTACTGGCGGCGGGCTACGAGCAGTACTTC. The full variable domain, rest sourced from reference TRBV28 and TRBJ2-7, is DVKVTQSSRYLVKRTGEKVFLECVQDMDHENMFWYRQDPGLGLRLIYFSYDVKMKEKGDIPEGYSVSREKKERFSLILESASTNQTSMYLCASSSPLLAAGYEQYFGPGTRLTVT.

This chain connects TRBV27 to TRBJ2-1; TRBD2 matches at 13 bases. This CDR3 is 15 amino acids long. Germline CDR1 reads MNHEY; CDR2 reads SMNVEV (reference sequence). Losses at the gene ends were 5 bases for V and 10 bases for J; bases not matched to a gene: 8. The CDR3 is CASSATSGRAREQFF. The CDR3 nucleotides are TGTGCCAGCAGTGCCACTAGCGGGAGGGCCCGCGAGCAGTTCTTC.

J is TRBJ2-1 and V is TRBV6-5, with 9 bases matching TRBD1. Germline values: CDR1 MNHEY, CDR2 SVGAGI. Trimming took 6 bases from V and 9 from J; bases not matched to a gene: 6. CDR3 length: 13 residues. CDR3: CASRTGGTFEQFF. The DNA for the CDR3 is TGTGCCAGCAGGACAGGGGGGACGTTTGAGCAGTTCTTC.

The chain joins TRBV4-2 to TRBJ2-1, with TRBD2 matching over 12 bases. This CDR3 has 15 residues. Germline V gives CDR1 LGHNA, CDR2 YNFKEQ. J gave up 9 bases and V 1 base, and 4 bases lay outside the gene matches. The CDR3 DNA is TGTGCCAGCAGCCAAGGGACTAGCGGGATGGTTGAGCAGTTCTTC. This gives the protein CASSQGTSGMVEQFF.

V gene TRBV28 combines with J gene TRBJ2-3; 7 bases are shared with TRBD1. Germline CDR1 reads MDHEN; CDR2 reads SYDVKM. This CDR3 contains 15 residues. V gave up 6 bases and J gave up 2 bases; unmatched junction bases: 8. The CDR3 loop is CASREVGQFTDTQYF. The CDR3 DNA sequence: TGTGCCAGCAGAGAGGTGGGACAGTTCACAGATACGCAGTATTTT.

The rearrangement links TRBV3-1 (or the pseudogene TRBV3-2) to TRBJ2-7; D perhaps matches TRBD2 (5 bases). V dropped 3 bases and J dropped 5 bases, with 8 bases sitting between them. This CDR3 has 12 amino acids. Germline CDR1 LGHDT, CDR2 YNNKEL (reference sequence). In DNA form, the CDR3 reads TGTGCCAGCAGCCATACTAGAGACGAGCAGTACTTC. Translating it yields CASSHTRDEQYF.